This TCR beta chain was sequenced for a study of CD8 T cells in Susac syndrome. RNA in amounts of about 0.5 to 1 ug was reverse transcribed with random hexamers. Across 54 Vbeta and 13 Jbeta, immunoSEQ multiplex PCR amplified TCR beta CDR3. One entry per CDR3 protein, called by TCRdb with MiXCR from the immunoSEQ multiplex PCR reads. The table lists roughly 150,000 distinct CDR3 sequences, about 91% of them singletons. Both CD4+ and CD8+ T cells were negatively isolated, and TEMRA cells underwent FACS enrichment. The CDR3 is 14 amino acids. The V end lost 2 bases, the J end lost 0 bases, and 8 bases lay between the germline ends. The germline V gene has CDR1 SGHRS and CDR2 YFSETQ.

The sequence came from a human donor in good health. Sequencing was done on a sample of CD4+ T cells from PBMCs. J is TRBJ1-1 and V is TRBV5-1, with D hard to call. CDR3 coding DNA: TGCGCCAGCAGCTTCAACGATATGAACACTGAAGCTTTCTTT. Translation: CASSFNDMNTEAFF.